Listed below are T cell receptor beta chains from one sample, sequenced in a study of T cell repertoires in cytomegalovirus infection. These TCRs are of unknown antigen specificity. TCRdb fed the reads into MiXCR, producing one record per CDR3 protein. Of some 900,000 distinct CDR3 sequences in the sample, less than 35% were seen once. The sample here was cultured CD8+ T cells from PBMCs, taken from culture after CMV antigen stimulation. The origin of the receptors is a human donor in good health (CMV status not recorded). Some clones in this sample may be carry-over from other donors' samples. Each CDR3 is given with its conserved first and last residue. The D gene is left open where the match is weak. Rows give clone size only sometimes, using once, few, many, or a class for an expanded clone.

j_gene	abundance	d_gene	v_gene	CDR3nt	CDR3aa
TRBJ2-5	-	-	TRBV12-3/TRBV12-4	TGTGCCAGAAGGACACGGGGGAGGGAGACCCAGTACTTC	CARRTRGRETQYF
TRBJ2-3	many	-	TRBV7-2	TGTGCCAGCAGCTTCCCGTATGTCGCGGGGAGCCATCCAGATACGCAGTATTTT	CASSFPYVAGSHPDTQYF
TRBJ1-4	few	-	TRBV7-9	TGTGCCAGCAGCTTTAACGGCGAAAAACTGTTTTTT	CASSFNGEKLFF
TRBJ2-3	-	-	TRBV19	TGTGCCAGTAGTATAGGAATGCCCACAGATACGCAGTATTTT	CASSIGMPTDTQYF
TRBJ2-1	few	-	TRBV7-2	TGTGCCAGCAGCTTTTCGGGGTCTGGTAATGAGCAGTTCTTC	CASSFSGSGNEQFF
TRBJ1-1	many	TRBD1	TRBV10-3	TGTGCCGCCTGGACAGGGTATTTCACTGAAGCTTTCTTT	CAAWTGYFTEAFF
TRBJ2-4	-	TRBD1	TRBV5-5	TGTGCCAGCAGCTACTACCCGGCCGGGACAGGGAAGTACTTC	CASSYYPAGTGKYF
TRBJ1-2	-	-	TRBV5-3	TGTGCCAGCAGCTCAGCAGGGTCTGGCTACACCTTC	CASSSAGSGYTF
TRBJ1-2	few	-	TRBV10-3	TGTGCCATCAGTGAGGGGGGGCTCGTCAACGGCTACACCTTC	CAISEGGLVNGYTF
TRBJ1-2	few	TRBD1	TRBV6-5	TGTGCCAGCAGTTACGGGTCAGGGGGCAGTTATGGCTACACCTTC	CASSYGSGGSYGYTF
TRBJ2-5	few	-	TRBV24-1	TGTGCCACCAAGAGGGTCCTCGGGGGGACCCAGTACTTC	CATKRVLGGTQYF
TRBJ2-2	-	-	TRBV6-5	TGTGCCAGCAGTTACTCGGAGTACACCGGGGAGCTGTTTTTT	CASSYSEYTGELFF
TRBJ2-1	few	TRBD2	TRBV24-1	TGTGCCACCAGTGACTCCAGGACTAGCGGAATCTACAATGAGCAGTTCTTC	CATSDSRTSGIYNEQFF
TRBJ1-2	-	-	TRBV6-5	TGTGCCAGCAGACTTCTGGGGGGCTATGGCTACACCTTC	CASRLLGGYGYTF
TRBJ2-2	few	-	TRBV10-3	TGTGCCATCCTGAGGGCTGGGGCGGGATTTTCGAACACCGGGGAGCTGTTTTTT	CAILRAGAGFSNTGELFF
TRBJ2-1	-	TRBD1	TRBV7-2	TGTGCCAACAGCTCCCCCGACAGGGGGGTCCCCTACAATGAGCAGTTCTTC	CANSSPDRGVPYNEQFF
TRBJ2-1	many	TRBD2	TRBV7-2	TGTGCCAGCAGCCCGGGTGGGAGACTAGCGGGGGGGTTGGGGTTCTTC	CASSPGGRLAGGLGFF
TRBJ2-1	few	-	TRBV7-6	TGTGCCAGCAGCTCCCCGGACGGGCGCAATGAGCAGTTCTTC	CASSSPDGRNEQFF
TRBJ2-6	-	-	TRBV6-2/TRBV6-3	TGTGCCAGCAGTGAAACAGGGCCTGGGGCCAACGTCCTGACTTTC	CASSETGPGANVLTF
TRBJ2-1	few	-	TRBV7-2	TGTGCCAGCAGCTTAAGAAGCCCCAATGAGCAGTTCTTC	CASSLRSPNEQFF
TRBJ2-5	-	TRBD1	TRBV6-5	TGTGCCAGCAGTTCCGGACAGGGGAAGAAGACCCAGTACTTC	CASSSGQGKKTQYF
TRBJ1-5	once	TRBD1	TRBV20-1	TGCAGTGCCCAGCCACTATTAGGACAGGGAGACTCTCAGCCCCAGCATTTT	CSAQPLLGQGDSQPQHF
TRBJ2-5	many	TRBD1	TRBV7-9	TGTGCCAGCATCGCTTCCGGGACAGGGATTCGAGAGACCCAGTACTTC	CASIASGTGIRETQYF
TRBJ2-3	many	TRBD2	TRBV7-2	TGTGCCAGCAGCTCCCACCCTAGCGGGGGGGCTGACACAGATACGCAGTATTTT	CASSSHPSGGADTDTQYF
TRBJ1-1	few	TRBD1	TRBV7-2	TGTGCCAGCAGCAGAAGGCCGACAGGGGGCCATGATGAAGCTTTCTTT	CASSRRPTGGHDEAFF
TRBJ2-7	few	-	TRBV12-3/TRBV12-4	TGTGCCAGCAGTGACGAAGCGGGTCCCTCGTGGGTCGAGCAGTACTTC	CASSDEAGPSWVEQYF
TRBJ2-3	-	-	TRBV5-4	TGTGCCAGCAGCTTGGTAACAGACATCGGCTCTACTAGCACAGATACGCAGTATTTT	CASSLVTDIGSTSTDTQYF
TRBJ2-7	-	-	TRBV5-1	TGCGCCAGCAGCTTCGGGATGATGGGCGAGCAGTACTTC	CASSFGMMGEQYF
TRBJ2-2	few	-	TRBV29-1	TGCAGCGTTGTTAAACCGAACACCGGGGAGCTGTTTTTT	CSVVKPNTGELFF
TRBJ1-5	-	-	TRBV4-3	TGCGCCAGCAGCCAAGCCAGGTTTCGTCAGCCCCAGCATTTT	CASSQARFRQPQHF
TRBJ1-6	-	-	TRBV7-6	TGTGCCAGCAGCCAAGGACAGACCTATAATTCACCCCTCCACTTT	CASSQGQTYNSPLHF
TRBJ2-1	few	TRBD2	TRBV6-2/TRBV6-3	TGTGCCAGCAGTTACTCCCGTCGACTAGCGGGGGGCGGTGAGCAGTTCTTC	CASSYSRRLAGGGEQFF